This is a list of T cell receptor beta chains from one sample in a study of blood T cells in healthy people across ages. TCRdb independently ran MiXCR on the 5' RACE reads; one entry per CDR3 protein. The data hold 850,000 to 950,000 distinct CDR3 sequences, with 25% to 30% observed a single time. Material for sequencing was blood. Source of these receptors: a woman of 80 years or more in good health. The CDR3 runs from the conserved cysteine through the conserved F or W. D genes are given only for firm matches. Clone size is not always given. Where it is, it says once, few, many or a class for expanded clones.

abundance	v_gene	d_gene	j_gene	CDR3nt	CDR3aa
NA	TRBV30	NA	TRBJ1-5	TGTGCCTGGAACCCCGGGCAGGGCAATCAGCCCCAGCATTTT	CAWNPGQGNQPQHF
many	TRBV11-2	NA	TRBJ1-2	TGTGCCAGCAGCTTAGGGGGACACGCGGAAGGCTACACCTTC	CASSLGGHAEGYTF
many	TRBV7-2	NA	TRBJ2-7	TGTGCCAGCAGCTTTGCGGGACAGATCTACGAGCAGTACTTC	CASSFAGQIYEQYF
many	TRBV20-1	TRBD1	TRBJ2-7	TGCAGTGCTAGGACAGGGAGATCCTACGAGCAGTACTTC	CSARTGRSYEQYF
many	TRBV5-1	NA	TRBJ1-2	TGCGCCAGCAGCCCGGGCACAAACTCTGGCTACACCTTC	CASSPGTNSGYTF
NA	TRBV9	TRBD1	TRBJ2-3	TGTGCCAGCAGCGTCTGGGACAGCTCGATGGCGGATACGCAGTATTTT	CASSVWDSSMADTQYF
NA	TRBV4-1	TRBD2	TRBJ2-7	TGCGCCAGCAGCCGAGGACTAGCGGGCTACAATGAGCAGTACTTC	CASSRGLAGYNEQYF
few	TRBV4-1	NA	TRBJ2-7	TGCGCCAGCAGCCAAGATAAAGCCAGAACCTACGAGCAGTACTTC	CASSQDKARTYEQYF
NA	TRBV20-1	NA	TRBJ1-2	TGCAGTGCTAGAGGGGGCAATACGGGTTTTGGCTACACCTTC	CSARGGNTGFGYTF
few	TRBV11-2	TRBD2	TRBJ2-2	TGTGCCAGCAGCCCCCTTGGGGGGGCCGGGGAGCTGTTTTTT	CASSPLGGAGELFF
few	TRBV20-1	NA	TRBJ1-4	TGCAGTGCTAGACATCAGGGGACTAATGAAAAACTGTTTTTT	CSARHQGTNEKLFF
many	TRBV18	NA	TRBJ2-1	TGTGCCAGCTCACCCTGGGCAGGATTGGATGAGCAGTTCTTC	CASSPWAGLDEQFF
few	TRBV27	TRBD1	TRBJ1-6	TGTGCCAGCAGTTTGGCTCACAGGGGGATAACGAAAAATTCACCCCTCCACTTT	CASSLAHRGITKNSPLHF
many	TRBV27	NA	TRBJ2-3	TGTGCCAGCAGTTCAAGGGAAGGAGGCACAGATACGCAGTATTTT	CASSSREGGTDTQYF
few	TRBV19	NA	TRBJ1-6	TGTGCCAGTAGTATAGGGGGGAACAGGAATTCACCCCTCCACTTT	CASSIGGNRNSPLHF
many	TRBV7-2	TRBD1	TRBJ2-6	TGTGCCAGCAGCTTAACAGGGGGTACCTCTGGGGCCAACGTCCTGACTTTC	CASSLTGGTSGANVLTF
NA	TRBV29-1	NA	TRBJ2-2	TGCAGCGCCAAGGAGTCCAGGGGGAACACCGGGGAGCTGTTTTTT	CSAKESRGNTGELFF
few	TRBV9	TRBD2	TRBJ2-3	TGTGCCAGCAGCGGGGGAGCGGGGGAGGGCACAGATACGCAGTATTTT	CASSGGAGEGTDTQYF
many	TRBV6-1	TRBD1	TRBJ2-7	TGTGCCAGCAGGCCCTCGGACAGGGGGGCCCTCTACGAGCAGTACTTC	CASRPSDRGALYEQYF
few	TRBV12-3/TRBV12-4	NA	TRBJ1-5	TGTGCCAGCAGCGGGGGCCGGACAAGCAATCAGCCCCAGCATTTT	CASSGGRTSNQPQHF
many	TRBV10-2	TRBD2	TRBJ2-7	TGCGCCAGCAGTGAGTCGAGGCTAGCGGGGGGCCAGAGCTCCTACGAGCAGTACTTC	CASSESRLAGGQSSYEQYF
many	TRBV18	NA	TRBJ1-5	TGTGCCAGCAGTCCCCCGGGGGGCAATCAGCCCCAGCATTTT	CASSPPGGNQPQHF
NA	TRBV18	NA	TRBJ2-1	TGTGCCAGCTCACCACTGTCTATTGATGAGCAGTTCTTC	CASSPLSIDEQFF
many	TRBV5-8	TRBD2	TRBJ2-3	TGTGCCAGCAGCATAGCGGGGGTTACCACAGATACGCAGTATTTT	CASSIAGVTTDTQYF
few	TRBV7-2	TRBD2	TRBJ2-2	TGTGCCAGCAGCTTCCCCCCCGGGACTAGAGGACCCGGGGAGCTGTTTTTT	CASSFPPGTRGPGELFF
many	TRBV11-1	TRBD1	TRBJ1-2	TGTGCCAGCAGCTTATCGACAGGGGCTAACTATGGCTACACCTTC	CASSLSTGANYGYTF